This TCR beta chain was sequenced during a study of CD8 T cells in ankylosing spondylitis. Each TCR beta library was made by quantitative 5'-RACE that incorporated molecular barcodes. MiXCR was run by TCRdb on the 5' RACE reads, yielding one entry per CDR3 protein. The sample consists of under 950,000 distinct CDR3 sequences, 15% to 20% of them appearing once. Study-wide findings and caveats: Reactive arthritis synovial fluid and blood were previously reported to contain some motif variants. Clones linked to disease were reported to show significant enrichment in matched ankylosing spondylitis synovial fluid. Disease-linked clones were CD8+ and relatively rare in peripheral blood. A TCR beta motif of fewer than ten highly homologous variants seemed to mark ankylosing spondylitis blood.

This CDR3 is built from 18 residues. Germline V gene data show CDR1 as MGHDK and CDR2 as SYGVNS. V lost 6 bases and J lost 0, with 20 bases in between. In regard to this clonotype: Its antigen is still unknown.

J is TRBJ2-2 and V is TRBV25-1; the D gene is possibly TRBD2 (6 bases). This TCR was recovered from a male donor with ankylosing spondylitis. The sample comprised blood, either unsorted or a sorted T cell fraction (not recorded which). CDR3 nucleotide sequence: TGTGCCAGCAGCGGGACTTCACTCCTTTACGCGAACACCGGGGAGCTGTTTTTT. Encoded protein: CASSGTSLLYANTGELFF.